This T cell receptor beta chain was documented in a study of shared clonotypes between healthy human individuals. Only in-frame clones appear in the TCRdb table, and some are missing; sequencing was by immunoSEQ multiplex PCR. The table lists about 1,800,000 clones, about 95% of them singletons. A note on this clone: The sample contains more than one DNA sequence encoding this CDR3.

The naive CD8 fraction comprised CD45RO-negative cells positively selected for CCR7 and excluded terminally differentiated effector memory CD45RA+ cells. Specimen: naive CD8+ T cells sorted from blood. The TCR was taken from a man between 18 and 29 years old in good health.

The CDR3 loop reads CASSSSGNTEAFF. The CDR3 nucleotides read TGTGCCAGCAGCAGCAGTGGGAACACTGAAGCTTTCTTT. This rearrangement joins TRBV7-9 to TRBJ1-1; D is unclear. V gave up 5 bases and J gave up 1 base, with 8 bases separating them. The CDR3 spans 13 residues. Germline V gives CDR1 SEHNR, CDR2 FQNEAQ (reference sequence).